Below are 13 T cell receptor beta chains sequenced from a single sample in a study of blood T cell repertoires in COVID-19. Some clones are missing from TCRdb's copy, which holds only in-frame ones; the method was immunoSEQ multiplex PCR. In the table there are around 180,000 clones, 70% to 90% of which are singletons. Sequenced input: peripheral blood. The receptors shown here come from a woman aged 25-40 years with acute or convalescent COVID-19.

V and J are TRBV18 and TRBJ1-2; TRBD1 matches at 7 bases. With V trimmed by 6 bases and J by 6 bases, 10 bases remained unmatched. The CDR3 has 14 amino acids. CDR1 KGHSH and CDR2 LQKENI come from the germline V gene. This CDR3 is CASSPSGTANGYTF. The CDR3 coding sequence is TGTGCCAGCTCTCCCTCCGGGACAGCCAATGGCTACACCTTC.

This clone was recorded once. The genes are TRBV3-1 (or the pseudogene TRBV3-2) and TRBJ1-3, with D hard to call. The germline V gene encodes CDR1 LGHDT and CDR2 YNNKEL (reference sequence). Between the trimmed V and J ends, which lost 1 base and 4 bases, there was a span of 11 bases. The CDR3 length is 15 residues. The CDR3 loop reads CASSQGITKGNTIYF. CDR3 nucleotide sequence: TGTGCCAGCAGCCAAGGTATTACTAAAGGAAACACCATATATTTT.

The chain is built from TRBV29-1 and TRBJ1-1; D is perhaps TRBD1 (5 bases). V shed 4 bases and J shed 10 bases, with 19 bases lying between them. CDR3 length equals 13 residues. Germline loops: CDR1 SQVTM, CDR2 ANQGSEA. CDR3 amino acids: CSVATDGRGGAFF. CDR3 in DNA: TGCAGCGTTGCCACGGACGGCCGGGGGGGAGCTTTCTTT.

The V gene is TRBV30, the J gene TRBJ1-6; TRBD1 might be the D (5 bases). Germline V gene sequence: CDR1 GTSNPN, CDR2 SVGIG (reference sequence). The CDR3 length is 13 residues. V lost 3 bases to trimming and J lost 10 bases, with 13 bases between them. CDR3 sequence (DNA): TGTGCCTGGAGGTTGGGGAGGGGATCACCCCTCCACTTT. Translated, it gives CAWRLGRGSPLHF.

J is TRBJ2-1 and V is TRBV18; no definite D call. The V end lost 3 bases, the J end lost 8 bases, and 11 bases lay between the germline ends. CDR1 and CDR2 (germline): KGHSH, LQKENI. This CDR3 has 13 amino acids. This chain's CDR3 is CASSPRVIYEQFF. CDR3 nucleotides: TGTGCCAGCTCACCCCGCGTGATCTATGAGCAGTTCTTC.

This chain links TRBV18 with TRBJ2-1, with D perhaps TRBD2 (6 bases). V was cut by 6 bases and J by 0 bases, with 12 bases left in between. Germline V gene data show CDR1 as KGHSH and CDR2 as LQKENI. This CDR3 region has 15 residues. CDR3 sequence reads: CASSRDQSSYNEQFF. CDR3 nucleotide sequence: TGTGCCAGCTCGCGGGACCAAAGCTCCTACAATGAGCAGTTCTTC.

J is TRBJ2-3 and V is TRBV7-8; 16 bases align to TRBD2. Unmatched junction bases numbered 9, after V lost 4 bases and J lost 2 bases. Germline-derived CDR1 and CDR2 are SGHVS and FQNEAQ. The CDR3 is 19 amino acids. In DNA form, the CDR3 reads TGTGCCAGCAGCTCTCCGGGACTAGCGGGAGGGCCATACACAGATACGCAGTATTTT. Its translation: CASSSPGLAGGPYTDTQYF.

The CDR3 DNA is TGTGCCAGCAGCCCCTGGGACTATATGGGCTACACCTTC. Translating it yields CASSPWDYMGYTF. This chain uses TRBV5-4 with TRBJ1-2, with D possibly matching TRBD1 (5 bases). Trimming removed 4 bases at V and 8 bases at J, with 15 bases between. Germline values: CDR1 SGHNT, CDR2 YYREEE (reference sequence). CDR3 length: 13 amino acids.

This clone showed up just once. This rearrangement joins TRBV2 to TRBJ1-5; D possibly corresponds to TRBD1 (5 bases). This CDR3 contains 12 residues. Germline-derived CDR1 and CDR2 are SNHLY and FYNNEI. The V end lost 8 bases, the J end lost 11 bases, and 16 bases lay between the germline ends. CDR3 in amino acids: CASGRGTESQHF. The DNA for the CDR3 is TGTGCCAGCGGACGGGGGACGGAGTCCCAGCATTTT.

The V gene is TRBV18, the J gene TRBJ2-7, with a tentative D call TRBD2 (5 bases). The CDR3 consists of 14 residues. Germline V lookup: CDR1 KGHSH, CDR2 LQKENI. V shed 3 bases and J shed 1 base, with 10 bases lying between them. CDR3 nucleotide sequence: TGTGCCAGCTCACCTTCGACGGGATCCTACGAGCAGTACTTC. Its translation is CASSPSTGSYEQYF. The full variable domain, its missing parts supplied by reference TRBV18 and TRBJ2-7, is NAGVMQNPRHLVRRRGQEARLRCSPMKGHSHVYWYRQLPEEGLKFMVYLQKENIIDESGMPKERFSAEFPKEGPSILRIQQVVRGDSAAYFCASSPSTGSYEQYFGPGTRLTVT.

The chain is built from TRBV5-6 and TRBJ1-2, with D perhaps matching TRBD1 (5 bases). The ends were cut back, 0 bases at V and 4 bases at J, with 19 bases in the middle. The CDR3 sequence is 17 residues long. Germline values: CDR1 SGHDT, CDR2 YYEEEE. Here the CDR3 reads CASSLGGRRGGTYGYTF. The CDR3 nucleotides read TGTGCCAGCAGCTTGGGCGGGAGGAGAGGTGGGACCTATGGCTACACCTTC.

The chain carries TRBV28 and TRBJ2-4, with 7 bases fitting TRBD1. J was trimmed by 6 bases and V by 11 bases; bases with no gene match: 10. Per the germline V gene, CDR1 is MDHEN and CDR2 is SYDVKM. The CDR3 has 13 residues. The CDR3 reads CAARGLPINIQYF. The DNA for the CDR3 is TGTGCCGCAAGGGGGCTACCCATAAACATTCAGTACTTC.

V gene TRBV5-1 combines with J gene TRBJ1-3, with D perhaps matching TRBD1 (6 bases). CDR1 is SGHRS, CDR2 YFSETQ, per germline. V lost 0 bases and J 4 bases, leaving 8 bases between the germline ends. The CDR3 covers 14 residues. The CDR3 nucleotides read TGCGCCAGCAGCTTGGGGACAGACGGAAACACCATATATTTT. It encodes CASSLGTDGNTIYF.